The 11 T cell receptor beta chains given below trace back to one sample, sequenced in a study of technical replicates of blood from a few donors. Measured with immunoSEQ multiplex PCR; TCRdb has only the in-frame clones, and not every one. The sample includes about 54,000 clones, 94% of them seen just once. Material: T cells isolated from PBMCs. All receptors derive from a human donor in good health.

The chain employs TRBV5-5 and TRBJ1-1; 10 nucleotides agree with TRBD1. The V gene end was trimmed by 4 bases and the J gene end by 4 bases; junction bases not matched to a gene: 4. The CDR3 covers 14 residues. Per germline, CDR1 SGHKS and CDR2 YYEKEE (reference sequence). CDR3: CASSGRTGGTEAFF. The CDR3 DNA sequence: TGTGCCAGCAGCGGACGGACAGGGGGCACTGAAGCTTTCTTT.

This chain joins TRBV18 and TRBJ1-2; D is undetermined. CDR1 KGHSH and CDR2 LQKENI come from the germline V gene. The CDR3 spans 15 residues. Trimming stripped 3 bases from V and 1 base from J, with 12 bases between. The CDR3 reads CASSPPVVLNYGYTF. The CDR3 nucleotides read TGTGCCAGCTCACCCCCGGTCGTTCTTAACTATGGCTACACCTTC.

This clone appeared a few times. V gene TRBV5-1 combines with J gene TRBJ1-1; no definite D call. V gave up 0 bases and J gave up 1 base, with 10 bases separating them. The CDR3 spans 15 residues. The V gene's germline CDR1 is SGHRS and CDR2 YFSETQ. Here the CDR3 reads CASSLDKQRNTEAFF. Written as DNA, the CDR3 is TGCGCCAGCAGCTTGGATAAACAGAGGAACACTGAAGCTTTCTTT.

This clone was counted a single time. The chain recombines TRBV28 with TRBJ1-2, with TRBD1 identical over 7 bases. The CDR3 is made up of 14 amino acids. The J segment lost 4 bases and the V segment lost 3 bases, leaving 5 bases of the junction unmatched. Per germline, CDR1 MDHEN and CDR2 SYDVKM. CDR3 in amino acids: CASSFARGRYGYTF. The CDR3 region has the DNA TGTGCCAGCAGTTTCGCAAGGGGGCGCTATGGCTACACCTTC.

This clone was recorded a few times. The chain uses TRBV11-2 and TRBJ1-4; D not certain. The V end was cut by 1 base, the J end by 5 bases, with 8 bases between. Per germline, CDR1 SGHAT and CDR2 FQNNGV. The CDR3 sequence is 14 residues long. The CDR3 DNA is TGTGCCAGCAGCTTAGCCGGAGGGAATGAAAAACTGTTTTTT. Protein sequence: CASSLAGGNEKLFF.

The rearrangement uses TRBV20-1 and TRBJ2-7; 7 bases line up with TRBD2. CDR3 length equals 11 residues. CDR1 is DFQATT and CDR2 is SNEGSKA in the germline V gene (reference sequence). After removal of 3 bases from V and 10 bases from J, the junction contained 6 bases not matched to a gene. The CDR3 reads CSARGGSGQYF. CDR3 bases: TGCAGTGCTAGGGGGGGGTCGGGCCAGTACTTC.

This clone showed up just once. This chain uses TRBV10-3 with TRBJ2-1, with 10 positions matching TRBD2. Germline CDR1 and CDR2: ENHRY and SYGVKD. The CDR3 runs 18 residues. The junction had 10 bases not matched to a gene; V was cut back by 5 bases and J by 0 bases. DNA for the CDR3: TGTGCCATCAGTAGCGAGCGGGGGGGCCCTAGCTCCTACAATGAGCAGTTCTTC. Translating gives CAISSERGGPSSYNEQFF.

The V gene is TRBV28, the J gene TRBJ1-5; D gene unclear. CDR3 length: 12 residues. Germline CDR1 is MDHEN and CDR2 is SYDVKM. Trimming took 8 bases from V and 9 from J, leaving 14 bases between them. The CDR3 region is CASGAPSLPQHF. CDR3 bases: TGTGCCAGCGGAGCTCCAAGCCTGCCCCAGCATTTT.

The chain employs TRBV6-5 and TRBJ2-1; 8 positions agree with TRBD2. V was clipped by 2 bases and J by 14 bases; unmatched bases: 2. The CDR3 length is 11 residues. Germline CDR1 and CDR2: MNHEY and SVGAGI. The CDR3 sequence: CASSYVGLEFF. CDR3 bases: TGTGCCAGCAGTTACGTGGGACTAGAGTTCTTC.

This chain connects TRBV6-5 to TRBJ2-3; 7 nucleotides align to TRBD1. CDR1 is MNHEY and CDR2 is SVGAGI in the germline V gene. The CDR3 runs 15 residues. Trimming at V came to 2 bases and at J to 2 bases, leaving 4 bases not matched to a gene. CDR3 nucleotides: TGTGCCAGCAGTTACACAGGGGCGAACACAGATACGCAGTATTTT. Its translation is CASSYTGANTDTQYF.

The V and J genes are TRBV13 and TRBJ1-1; 7 bases line up with TRBD1. Trimming at V came to 5 bases and at J to 3 bases, leaving 9 bases not matched to a gene. Germline V gene lookup returns CDR1 PRHDT and CDR2 FYEKMQ (reference sequence). This CDR3 is 15 amino acids long. CDR3 nucleotide sequence: TGTGCCAGCAGCATATCACAGGGGTGGGACACTGAAGCTTTCTTT. Amino acid sequence: CASSISQGWDTEAFF. The whole variable domain, remainder taken from reference TRBV13 and TRBJ1-1, is AAGVIQSPRHLIKEKRETATLKCYPIPRHDTVYWYQQGPGQDPQFLISFYEKMQSDKGSIPDRFSAQQFSDYHSELNMSSLELGDSALYFCASSISQGWDTEAFFGQGTRLTVV.